This TCR beta chain was documented in a study of blood T cell repertoires in COVID-19 (TCRdb year 2020). At the level of the whole study: The collaborator samples originated in the United States, Italy and Spain and spanned the acute and convalescent phases of COVID-19. HLA class I and class II types, where available, came from metadata supplied by the sample provider rather than from assay-based typing. A de-identified subject ID, COVID-19 status, age in years and sex were almost always included in the sample metadata. The samples were drawn from the first 160 participants of the ongoing ImmuneRACE study and from over a thousand subjects provided by 6 global collaborators. The repertoires were released in a freely available public database meant as a resource for research on the immune response to SARS-CoV-2. Deeply sampled blood TCRbeta repertoires from subjects exposed to, actively infected with, or recovered from COVID-19 were included in the dataset. The material from the prospective study consisted of cDNA or gDNA derived from T cells, B-cell-depleted T cells, or PBMCs. The study at large found these results: Clinical and demographic metadata were provided uncurated, with the amount varying by source and participant.

This clone was detected ten times or more. Its antigen is still unknown. Base qualities are not at hand, and no much larger clone is one base apart. In the prospective study, participants were 18 to 89 years old, resided in approximately 22 geographic areas of the United States, and were enrolled through a virtual design. In the prospective study, participants were assigned to cohorts based on the clinical history participants reported in a screening survey and a study questionnaire. Recovered participants in ImmuneRACE Cohort 3 were defined by two consecutive negative NP/OP PCR tests, clearance by a healthcare professional, or resolution of symptoms. Each participant in the prospective study had whole blood, serum and a nasopharyngeal or oropharyngeal swab collected by mobile phlebotomists. Prospective study participants could optionally give additional blood draws and questionnaires over an approximately 2-month period. Before DNA extraction, blood samples from the prospective study were shipped at room temperature or frozen.

The immunoSEQ Assay, a bias-controlled multiplex PCR, was used to amplify TCRbeta CDR3 regions from genomic DNA. Turning to the authors' computational methods: The number of nucleated cells in each sample was estimated from the amplification of reference gene primers within the assay. Sequence reads were collapsed and filtered to measure the absolute abundance of every unique TCRbeta CDR3 rearrangement. For each sample, productive Simpson clonality was calculated by taking the square root of Simpson's diversity index across productive rearrangements. TCRdb took over this immuneACCESS table, retaining in-frame rearrangements with V and J assigned. Such tables are incomplete; in checked studies, under half of the missing clones stem from an unresolved V gene, and the remainder is unexplained. V and J calls and clone size are as listed in that table; D and trimming were resolved from the DNA. This sample holds 150,000 to 200,000 clones; around 81% were observed only once. The top ten constitute approximately 6% of the sample.

The CDR1 and CDR2 encoded by the germline V gene are SGHNT and YENEEA. Trimming removed 5 bases from V and 4 bases from J; the gene matches leave 3 bases unexplained. The CDR3 sequence holds 15 residues, the cysteine and phenylalanine included. CDR3 DNA is the only sequence kept; it has 45 bases, read in frame from the first base. Material: PBMCs or T cells enriched from blood (not recorded which). This TCR derives from a man aged 35-49 years who had recovered from COVID-19. Here the chain combines TRBV11-3 and TRBJ2-1; 12 junctional bases match TRBD2. The nucleotides are TGTGCCAGCAGCCGAGGACTAGCGGGGTACAATGAGCAGTTCTTC. Translated, this gives CASSRGLAGYNEQFF.